Below are 19 T cell receptor beta chains sequenced from a single sample in a study of blood T cells in healthy people across ages. The authors ran a second PCR of 7 to 11 cycles using a sample-barcoded 5' primer and a J-beta primer mix. TCRdb re-derived calls from the 5' RACE reads in MiXCR, one entry per CDR3 protein. This table has 550,000 to 750,000 distinct CDR3 sequences, over 20% appearing once. The sample was blood. All receptors derive from a man aged 70-80 years in good health.

This clonotype was seen a handful of times. The genes are TRBV28 and TRBJ2-2; 9 bases are shared with TRBD2. CDR1 and CDR2 (germline): MDHEN, SYDVKM. The CDR3 loop spans 16 amino acids. The junction had 6 bases not matched to a gene; V was cut back by 2 bases and J by 5 bases. The DNA for the CDR3 is TGTGCCAGCAGTTTAATAAGGACTAGCGATACCGGGGAGCTGTTTTTT. This translates into CASSLIRTSDTGELFF. The full variable domain, in which reference TRBV28 and TRBJ2-2 provide the parts outside the CDR3, is DVKVTQSSRYLVKRTGEKVFLECVQDMDHENMFWYRQDPGLGLRLIYFSYDVKMKEKGDIPEGYSVSREKKERFSLILESASTNQTSMYLCASSLIRTSDTGELFFGEGSRLTVL.

This clonotype was seen a few times. The chain has TRBV3-1 and TRBJ2-4; D is ambiguous. Germline CDR1 reads LGHDT; CDR2 reads YNNKEL (reference sequence). The V end lost 5 bases, the J end lost 2 bases, and 4 bases lay between the germline ends. This CDR3 region has 12 residues. For the CDR3, the DNA is TGTGCCAGCAGCGTCACCAAAAACATTCAGTACTTC. Translating gives CASSVTKNIQYF.

Here the CDR3 reads CASSTGTGTIGYTF. CDR3 DNA: TGTGCCAGCAGTACCGGGACAGGGACTATTGGCTACACCTTC. This chain uses TRBV6-5 with TRBJ1-2, with 9 bases lining up with TRBD1. The CDR3 totals 14 residues. V dropped 5 bases and J dropped 7; count of bases not matched to a gene: 8. The germline gives CDR1 MNHEY, CDR2 SVGAGI.

The V gene is TRBV12-3 or TRBV12-4, the J gene TRBJ1-4; 7 bases are shared with TRBD1. The CDR3 is 14 amino acids. V shed 5 bases and J 6 bases; nucleotides not matched to a gene: 6. CDR3 in amino acids: CASSRGTAYEKLFF. CDR3 DNA: TGTGCCAGCAGTCGAGGGACAGCGTATGAAAAACTGTTTTTT.

The chain recombines TRBV12-3 or TRBV12-4 with TRBJ2-7; no definite D call. There are 13 residues in the CDR3. Deletions cut 2 bases from V and 4 bases from J, with 9 bases between. The CDR3 DNA sequence: TGTGCCAGCAGTTTACTCCAGCAATACGAGCAGTACTTC. Protein product: CASSLLQQYEQYF.

The chain recombines TRBV7-4 with TRBJ2-4; a possible D gene is TRBD2 (7 bases). Germline CDR1 SGHVT, CDR2 SQSDAQ. V lost 0 bases, J lost 6 bases, and 24 bases lay in between. The CDR3 is made up of 19 amino acids. The CDR3 spells CASSLAGHGTTGTTNIQYF. The CDR3, as DNA: TGTGCCAGCAGCTTAGCGGGACACGGGACGACCGGGACTACAAACATTCAGTACTTC.

This clonotype was counted a few times. The chain has TRBV6-2 or TRBV6-3 and TRBJ2-5; D may be TRBD1 (6 bases). Germline loops: CDR1 MNHEY, CDR2 SVGEGT. V was clipped by 2 bases and J by 5 bases, with 24 bases between them. The CDR3 spans 18 residues. The CDR3 sequence: CASSYDQAPGQVRETQYF. CDR3 bases: TGTGCCAGCAGTTACGACCAAGCCCCGGGACAAGTGAGGGAGACCCAGTACTTC.

The chain uses TRBV5-1 and TRBJ1-2; no definite D call. This CDR3 is 12 amino acids long. Germline assignment: CDR1 SGHRS and CDR2 YFSETQ. V shed 5 bases and J shed 3 bases, with 8 bases lying between them. The CDR3, as DNA: TGCGCCAGCAGAGGGTCAGACTATGGCTACACCTTC. Translated: CASRGSDYGYTF. Drawing the rest from reference TRBV5-1 and TRBJ1-2, the complete variable domain is KAGVTQTPRYLIKTRGQQVTLSCSPISGHRSVSWYQQTPGQGLQFLFEYFSETQRNKGNFPGRFSGRQFSNSRSEMNVSTLELGDSALYLCASRGSDYGYTFGSGTRLTVV.

A word on this clonotype: This clone may be a read error of a much larger clone one base away. This chain links TRBV7-2 with TRBJ2-1, with 7 bases that match TRBD1. The CDR3 has 15 residues. Germline V gives CDR1 SGHTA, CDR2 FQGNSA. The V segment lost 4 bases and the J segment 0 bases; nucleotides outside the gene matches: 3. CDR3 amino acids: CASSSRTGSYNEQFF. The CDR3 coding sequence is TGTGCCAGCAGCTCTAGGACAGGCTCCTACAATGAGCAGTTCTTC.

This clonotype has more than one count but fewer than ten. The chain joins TRBV7-8 to TRBJ2-2; 8 bases are shared with TRBD1. J lost 7 bases, V lost 0 bases, and 7 bases had no gene match. The CDR3 loop spans 16 amino acids. CDR1 SGHVS and CDR2 FQNEAQ come from the germline V gene. CDR3 nucleotide sequence: TGTGCCAGCAGCTTAGCGGGCAGGGGGCAAGGCGGGGAGCTGTTTTTT. This codes for CASSLAGRGQGGELFF.

The V gene is TRBV20-1, the J gene TRBJ1-3; D not resolved. Trimming removed 5 bases at V and 2 bases at J, with 4 bases between. The CDR3 length is 11 residues. Germline V gene data show CDR1 as DFQATT and CDR2 as SNEGSKA (reference sequence). This CDR3 reads CSAYTGNTIYF. In nucleotides, the CDR3 is TGCAGTGCTTACACTGGAAACACCATATATTTT.

V is TRBV6-6 and J is TRBJ2-5, with D possibly TRBD1 on 6 matching bases. The DNA end is a closer match to TRBJ2-7, so the J assignment may be wrong. This CDR3 is 13 amino acids long. CDR1 MNHNY and CDR2 SVGAGI come from the germline V gene (reference sequence). CDR3 protein: CATSSDSRYEQYF. CDR3 sequence (DNA): TGTGCCACAAGTTCGGACAGCCGCTACGAGCAGTACTTC.

Only a few counts were recorded for this clonotype. The rearrangement uses TRBV9 and TRBJ2-2; D gene ambiguous. The ends were cut back, 3 bases at V and 6 bases at J, with 12 bases in the middle. Germline values: CDR1 SGDLS, CDR2 YYNGEE. The CDR3 loop spans 14 amino acids. CDR3 in amino acids: CASSEGGVAGELFF. CDR3 sequence (DNA): TGTGCCAGCAGCGAAGGTGGTGTTGCCGGGGAGCTGTTTTTT.

The J gene is TRBJ2-6, the V gene TRBV19; the D is unclear. CDR3 length equals 15 residues. Germline V gene lookup returns CDR1 LNHDA and CDR2 SQIVND (reference sequence). V lost 1 base and J lost 2, with 6 bases in between. CDR3 sequence: CASSIGRTGANVLTF. The CDR3 DNA is TGTGCCAGTAGTATAGGCCGGACTGGGGCCAACGTCCTGACTTTC.

This chain uses TRBV12-3 or TRBV12-4 with TRBJ1-2; 8 bases line up with TRBD1. The CDR3 runs to 16 residues. V dropped 2 bases and J dropped 8; count of bases not matched to a gene: 13. The chain's CDR3 is CASSLPYGQGNSGYTF. The CDR3 DNA is TGTGCCAGCAGTTTACCCTATGGACAGGGAAACTCCGGCTACACCTTC.

CDR3 loop: CASRARLTQETQYF. As DNA, the CDR3 is TGTGCCAGCAGGGCTCGACTAACCCAAGAGACCCAGTACTTC. The rearrangement joins TRBV6-2 or TRBV6-3 to TRBJ2-5; D is perhaps TRBD2 (5 bases). Germline lookup yields CDR1 MNHEY and CDR2 SVGEGT. The ends were cut back, 6 bases at V and 1 base at J, with 12 bases in the middle. The CDR3 is made up of 14 amino acids.

Comment on this clonotype: An end of the junction does not agree with germline; a read error may underlie this. V is TRBV7-2 and J is TRBJ1-1; D unresolved. Germline CDR1 reads SGHTA; CDR2 reads FQGNSA. The length of the CDR3 is 13 residues. The CDR3 bases are TGTGTCAGCAGCCCGGGCGGGAACACTGAAGCTTTCTTT. The encoded protein is CVSSPGGNTEAFF.

Here the CDR3 reads CASSQGGARYEQYF. For the CDR3, the DNA is TGTGCCAGCAGCCAAGGCGGGGCCCGCTACGAGCAGTACTTC. The V and J genes are TRBV3-1 and TRBJ2-5; possible D gene TRBD2, 6 bases. The tail of the sequence fits TRBJ2-7 better, so the J call may be wrong. This CDR3 has 14 residues. CDR1 LGHDT and CDR2 YNNKEL come from the germline V gene (reference sequence).

This clonotype has a count of ten or more. V is TRBV7-2 and J is TRBJ1-4; the D is unclear. Trimming stripped 2 bases from V and 7 bases from J, with 23 bases between. Per the germline V gene, CDR1 is SGHTA and CDR2 is FQGNSA. This CDR3 region has 18 residues. CDR3 region: CASSLLPVGFRMGEKLFF. The CDR3 region has the DNA TGTGCCAGCAGCTTACTACCAGTTGGGTTTCGGATGGGTGAAAAACTGTTTTTT.